Listed here are 28 T cell receptor beta chains from one sample, sequenced in a study of cytomegalovirus exposure and HLA in healthy donors. Primers included in the PCR were 60 Vbeta and 13 Jbeta primers. Some clones are missing from TCRdb's copy, which holds only in-frame ones; the method was immunoSEQ multiplex PCR. The repertoire consists of 150,000 to 200,000 clones, with 79% occurring once and the leading ten covering 2% to 2.5%. Specimen: PBMCs. These receptors all come from a woman in her fifties or sixties in good health and CMV-seronegative.

V gene TRBV29-1 combines with J gene TRBJ2-1; 7 positions match TRBD2. This CDR3 comprises 14 residues. The ends lost 6 bases at V and 0 bases at J; junction bases unmatched: 5. CDR1 and CDR2 (germline): SQVTM, ANQGSEA. The CDR3 loop reads CSVTSESSYNEQFF. The CDR3 DNA reads as TGCAGCGTCACTAGCGAGAGCTCCTACAATGAGCAGTTCTTC.

This chain uses TRBV4-1 with TRBJ1-2, with TRBD1 as a possible D gene (6 bases). Trimming stripped 0 bases from V and 8 bases from J, with 19 bases between. The CDR3 loop spans 16 amino acids. Germline values: CDR1 MGHRA, CDR2 YSYEKL. The CDR3 reads CASSQEGVQGSRGYTF. The CDR3 coding sequence is TGCGCCAGCAGCCAAGAAGGGGTACAGGGCTCTCGAGGCTACACCTTC.

The V call is TRBV5-4, the J call TRBJ1-2; D is uncertain. Germline V gene data show CDR1 as SGHNT and CDR2 as YYREEE (reference sequence). The CDR3 is 15 amino acids. The V end was cut by 3 bases, the J end by 0 bases, with 12 bases between. This CDR3 reads CASSSLGRANYGYTF. The CDR3 DNA is TGTGCCAGCAGCTCCCTCGGGAGGGCTAACTATGGCTACACCTTC.

The chain joins TRBV4-1 to TRBJ1-4; 8 nucleotides agree with TRBD1. V shed 4 bases and J 10 bases; nucleotides not matched to a gene: 5. Germline V lookup: CDR1 MGHRA, CDR2 YSYEKL. The CDR3 runs to 13 residues. CDR3 amino acids: CASSPETGVKLFF. DNA for the CDR3: TGCGCCAGCAGCCCAGAGACAGGGGTAAAACTGTTTTTT.

In this sample, this clone turned up a few times. CDR3 residues: CASSYGGGSAEQYF. CDR3 sequence (DNA): TGTGCCAGCAGTTACGGCGGTGGCTCCGCGGAGCAGTACTTC. The rearrangement uses TRBV6-5 and TRBJ2-7, with D uncertain. Per germline, CDR1 MNHEY and CDR2 SVGAGI. Trimming removed 2 bases at V and 7 bases at J, with 15 bases between. The CDR3 contains 14 residues.

Only one count was recorded for this clone. V usage is TRBV28 and J usage is TRBJ2-7; D is possibly TRBD2 (6 bases). V lost 6 bases to trimming and J lost 1 base, with 13 bases between them. CDR1 is MDHEN and CDR2 is SYDVKM in the germline V gene. This CDR3 contains 14 residues. CDR3 residues: CASRRPGVSYEQYF. CDR3 DNA sequence: TGTGCCAGCAGGAGGCCGGGAGTTTCCTACGAGCAGTACTTC.

This clone was seen more than once but under ten times. This chain connects TRBV11-3 to TRBJ2-2, with 10 bases fitting TRBD2. The CDR3 spans 17 residues. Germline CDR1 SGHNT, CDR2 YENEEA. V lost 1 base to trimming and J lost 4 bases; unmatched junction nucleotides: 6. The CDR3 nucleotides read TGTGCCAGCAGCTTAGTATTGGCTAGCGGGGGCACCGGGGAGCTGTTTTTT. As protein: CASSLVLASGGTGELFF.

The sample holds one count of this clone. This chain connects TRBV19 to TRBJ1-5; D ambiguous. CDR1 and CDR2 from the germline V gene are LNHDA and SQIVND (reference sequence). V lost 3 bases, J lost 7 bases, and 10 bases lay in between. The CDR3 spans 13 residues. The chain's CDR3 is CASSMREAQPQHF. CDR3 sequence (DNA): TGTGCCAGTAGTATGAGGGAGGCACAGCCCCAGCATTTT.

This clone came up a few times. V usage is TRBV15 and J usage is TRBJ2-7, with TRBD1 as a possible D gene (5 bases). The germline V gene has CDR1 LNHNV and CDR2 YYDKDF (reference sequence). The CDR3 consists of 14 residues. Trimming stripped 8 bases from V and 3 bases from J, with 17 bases between. CDR3 DNA: TGTGCCACCGACGCCCCAGGGCCAAACTACGAGCAGTACTTC. Translated, it gives CATDAPGPNYEQYF.

The chain joins TRBV28 to TRBJ2-7, with 14 bases lining up with TRBD2. J lost 7 bases, V lost 5 bases, and 4 bases had no gene match. The germline gives CDR1 MDHEN, CDR2 SYDVKM. This CDR3 contains 14 residues. The CDR3 sequence is CASSGTSGGWEQYF. Here the CDR3 DNA reads TGTGCCAGCAGTGGGACTAGCGGGGGTTGGGAGCAGTACTTC.

The gene calls are TRBV4-2 and TRBJ2-1; 10 nucleotides agree with TRBD2. The CDR3 covers 15 residues. Germline trimming cut 0 bases from V and 6 bases from J; bases unmatched to any gene: 2. The germline gives CDR1 LGHNA, CDR2 YNFKEQ. The CDR3 reads CASSQDQRGGNEQFF. CDR3 nucleotide sequence: TGTGCCAGCAGCCAAGATCAGCGGGGGGGCAATGAGCAGTTCTTC.

There are a few counts of this clone. J is TRBJ2-3 and V is TRBV29-1; 7 nucleotides match TRBD1. The CDR3 runs to 15 residues. V lost 4 bases to trimming and J lost 6 bases; unmatched junction nucleotides: 13. Germline V gene data show CDR1 as SQVTM and CDR2 as ANQGSEA. The CDR3: CSVAPTRDRDDTQYF. DNA of the CDR3: TGCAGCGTTGCACCCACTCGGGACAGAGACGATACGCAGTATTTT.

This rearrangement joins TRBV7-9 to TRBJ1-1; D remains ambiguous. V shed 8 bases and J shed 1 base, with 11 bases lying between them. The V gene's germline CDR1 is SEHNR and CDR2 FQNEAQ (reference sequence). CDR3 size: 13 residues. Written as DNA, the CDR3 is TGTGCCAGCGGTTTGGAGACGAACACTGAAGCTTTCTTT. It yields the protein CASGLETNTEAFF.

The chain employs TRBV7-8 and TRBJ1-1; 7 bases match TRBD1. Germline V CDR1 and CDR2: SGHVS, FQNEAQ. The CDR3 covers 12 residues. V gave up 5 bases and J gave up 8 bases; unmatched junction bases: 5. This CDR3 reads CASSRTGQEAFF. As DNA, the CDR3 is TGTGCCAGCAGCAGGACAGGTCAGGAAGCTTTCTTT.

The CDR3, as DNA: TGCGCCAGCAGCTTGGAAGGCGGGAGCCCAGATACGCAGTATTTT. Amino acid sequence: CASSLEGGSPDTQYF. The chain uses TRBV5-1 and TRBJ2-3, with 7 bases fitting TRBD2. This CDR3 spans 15 amino acids. Germline lookup yields CDR1 SGHRS and CDR2 YFSETQ. V was clipped by 0 bases and J by 4 bases; unmatched bases: 5. Filled out from reference TRBV5-1 and TRBJ2-3, the complete variable domain reads KAGVTQTPRYLIKTRGQQVTLSCSPISGHRSVSWYQQTPGQGLQFLFEYFSETQRNKGNFPGRFSGRQFSNSRSEMNVSTLELGDSALYLCASSLEGGSPDTQYFGPGTRLTVL.

The rearrangement joins TRBV5-4 to TRBJ2-4; 10 nucleotides line up with TRBD2. This CDR3 contains 17 residues. J gave up 5 bases and V 0 bases, and 8 bases lay outside the gene matches. Germline V gives CDR1 SGHNT, CDR2 YYREEE (reference sequence). CDR3 in amino acids: CASSLAMQTSGQNIQYF. The CDR3 bases are TGTGCCAGCAGCTTGGCCATGCAGACTAGCGGGCAAAACATTCAGTACTTC.

The chain recombines TRBV7-6 with TRBJ2-1, with TRBD1 matching over 9 bases. Germline values: CDR1 SGHVS, CDR2 FNYEAQ. The J segment lost 2 bases and the V segment lost 5 bases, leaving 4 bases of the junction unmatched. The CDR3 is 15 amino acids. The CDR3 DNA sequence: TGTGCCAGCAGCGCCGGGACAGGGACCTACAATGAGCAGTTCTTC. As protein: CASSAGTGTYNEQFF.

The V and J genes are TRBV19 and TRBJ2-7, with TRBD1 matching 7 bases. Germline assignment: CDR1 LNHDA and CDR2 SQIVND (reference sequence). The CDR3 loop spans 15 amino acids. Losses at the gene ends were 1 base for V and 3 bases for J; bases not matched to a gene: 6. CDR3 bases: TGTGCCAGTAGTATAGTGGCGCAGGGGGTCTACGAGCAGTACTTC. It encodes CASSIVAQGVYEQYF.

The chain couples TRBV7-2 to TRBJ2-5, with 11 bases lining up with TRBD2. This CDR3 spans 19 amino acids. CDR1 and CDR2 (germline): SGHTA, FQGNSA. V was pared by 1 base and J by 0 bases, with 10 bases of the junction left unmatched. The CDR3 DNA follows: TGTGCCAGCAGCTTAGGGGACCTAGCGGGAGGATGGTACCAAGAGACCCAGTACTTC. Its translation: CASSLGDLAGGWYQETQYF. The whole variable domain, filled in from reference TRBV7-2 and TRBJ2-5, reads GAGVSQSPSNKVTEKGKDVELRCDPISGHTALYWYRQSLGQGLEFLIYFQGNSAPDKSGLPSDRFSAERTGGSVSTLTIQRTQQEDSAVYLCASSLGDLAGGWYQETQYFGPGTRLLVL.

This chain uses TRBV6-5 with TRBJ1-1, with D possibly being TRBD1 (5 bases). CDR1 and CDR2 (germline): MNHEY, SVGAGI. CDR3 length: 16 amino acids. V lost 2 bases and J 2 bases, leaving 15 bases between the germline ends. The DNA of the CDR3 is TGTGCCAGCAGTTACCTTAATCGGGGGGTAAACACTGAAGCTTTCTTT. Translated: CASSYLNRGVNTEAFF.

In this sample, this clone turned up once. The chain employs TRBV10-3 and TRBJ2-1; a weak D match, TRBD2 (5 bases). CDR3 length: 14 residues. The V gene's germline CDR1 is ENHRY and CDR2 SYGVKD. Trimming took 5 bases from V and 1 from J, leaving 9 bases between them. The CDR3 reads CAISLAKSYNEQFF. DNA of the CDR3: TGTGCCATCAGTCTAGCCAAGTCCTACAATGAGCAGTTCTTC.

This clone was seen a single time. CDR3 nucleotides: TGCAGCGTTGAAGTTTCACAGGGGGGGAGAGAAGCTTTCTTT. Encoded protein: CSVEVSQGGREAFF. The V and J genes are TRBV29-1 and TRBJ1-1; 8 nucleotides match TRBD1. Germline V gene data show CDR1 as SQVTM and CDR2 as ANQGSEA. V gave up 1 base and J gave up 8 bases; unmatched junction bases: 9. There are 14 residues in the CDR3.

This clone was recorded a few times. J is TRBJ1-1 and V is TRBV14; perhaps TRBD1 as D (5 bases). The CDR3 runs 14 residues. The germline gives CDR1 SGHDN, CDR2 FVKESK. Trimming took off 0 bases at V and 6 bases at J, with 11 bases between the two ends. Written as DNA, the CDR3 is TGTGCCAGCAGCCAAGAGTTCCGGGGGGCTGAAGCTTTCTTT. Protein product: CASSQEFRGAEAFF.

J is TRBJ1-5 and V is TRBV7-2, with D perhaps TRBD1 (5 bases). V was trimmed by 5 bases and J by 9 bases, leaving 17 bases between them. CDR3 length equals 14 residues. Germline V lookup: CDR1 SGHTA, CDR2 FQGNSA. CDR3 DNA sequence: TGTGCCAGCAGCACTACAGGTTCGCCGGGGCCCCAGCATTTT. It yields the protein CASSTTGSPGPQHF.

The chain employs TRBV2 and TRBJ2-1, with D perhaps matching TRBD2 (6 bases). V was cut by 4 bases and J by 4 bases, with 8 bases left in between. CDR3 length equals 13 residues. In germline, CDR1 is SNHLY, CDR2 FYNNEI. DNA for the CDR3: TGTGCCAGCAGTGCTAGCGAATACAATGAGCAGTTCTTC. Translated: CASSASEYNEQFF.

This sequence joins TRBV15 and TRBJ2-1, with 7 nucleotides matching TRBD2. V lost 0 bases and J lost 6; bases outside the gene matches: 8. CDR1 LNHNV and CDR2 YYDKDF come from the germline V gene (reference sequence). The CDR3 is 16 amino acids. CDR3 residues: CATSRDWGGKVNEQFF. The CDR3 nucleotides read TGTGCCACCAGCAGAGATTGGGGGGGTAAGGTCAATGAGCAGTTCTTC.

This chain connects TRBV2 to TRBJ2-7; D unclear. CDR1 is SNHLY and CDR2 is FYNNEI in the germline V gene. The germline V and J ends were trimmed by 6 bases and 0 bases, with 12 bases remaining between them. This CDR3 is built from 14 residues. The CDR3 sequence: CASSPRQFSYEQYF. The CDR3 DNA reads TGTGCCAGCAGCCCCAGGCAGTTCTCCTACGAGCAGTACTTC.

Details on this clone: At one end the junction does not follow the germline gene, possibly because of a read error. The chain joins TRBV18 to TRBJ2-1, with 10 positions matching TRBD1. Germline V CDR1 and CDR2: KGHSH, LQKENI. The CDR3 runs 15 residues. The CDR3 sequence is CASSAPGQGFNEQFF. In DNA, the CDR3 is TGTGCCAGCTCAGCACCGGGACAGGGGTTCAATGAGCAGTTCTTC.